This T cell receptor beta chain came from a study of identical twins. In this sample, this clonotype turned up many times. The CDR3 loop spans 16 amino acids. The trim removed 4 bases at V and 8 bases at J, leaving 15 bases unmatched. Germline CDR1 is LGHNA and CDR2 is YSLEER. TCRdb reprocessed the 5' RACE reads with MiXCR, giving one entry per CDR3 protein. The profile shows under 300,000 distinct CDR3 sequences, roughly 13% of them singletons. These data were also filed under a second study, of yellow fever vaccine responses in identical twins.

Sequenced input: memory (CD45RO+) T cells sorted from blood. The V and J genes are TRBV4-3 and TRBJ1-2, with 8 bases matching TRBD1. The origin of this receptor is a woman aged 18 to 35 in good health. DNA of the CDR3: TGCGCCAGCAGCCGACCTCTTGGACAGGGCGAGGGGGGCTACACCTTC. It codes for CASSRPLGQGEGGYTF.